These T cell receptor beta chains were read from a single sample in a study of cytomegalovirus exposure and HLA in healthy donors. Some clones are missing from TCRdb's copy, which holds only in-frame ones; the method was immunoSEQ multiplex PCR. The sample lists about 92,000 clones; around 81% were seen once. The sequenced sample was PBMCs. Every receptor here comes from a young man in good health and CMV-seronegative. Each CDR3 is given with its conserved first and last residue. The D gene is left open where the match is weak. Size is omitted from some rows. Given values are once, few, many or a class for expanded clones.

D	V	size	J	CDR3	DNA
TRBD1	TRBV5-1	.	TRBJ2-2	CASSRRDRVNTGELFF	TGCGCCAGCAGCCGCCGGGACAGGGTTAACACCGGGGAGCTGTTTTTT
TRBD1	TRBV30	.	TRBJ1-2	CAWRPTGTDYGYTF	TGTGCCTGGAGGCCCACCGGGACAGATTATGGCTACACCTTC
TRBD2	TRBV9	.	TRBJ2-7	CASSVEASGVTYEQYF	TGTGCCAGCAGCGTAGAAGCTAGCGGGGTTACCTACGAGCAGTACTTC
TRBD1	TRBV25-1	.	TRBJ2-3	CASSSPTGGFSDTQYF	TGTGCCAGCAGTAGTCCGACAGGGGGCTTTTCAGATACGCAGTATTTT
.	TRBV7-9	.	TRBJ2-5	CSSSRGGETQYF	TGTTCCAGCAGCAGAGGGGGAGAGACCCAGTACTTC
TRBD1	TRBV4-1	.	TRBJ1-2	CASSQGFPAGGGYGYTF	TGCGCCAGCAGCCAAGGGTTCCCTGCAGGGGGTGGCTATGGCTACACCTTC
TRBD2	TRBV28	.	TRBJ2-1	CASSSPQGGGAYNEQFF	TGTGCCAGCAGTTCCCCCCAAGGCGGGGGGGCCTACAATGAGCAGTTCTTC
.	TRBV6-5	.	TRBJ1-1	CASSYRAGTEAFF	TGTGCCAGCAGTTATAGGGCGGGGACTGAAGCTTTCTTT
.	TRBV9	few	TRBJ2-3	CASSPQVTDTQYF	TGTGCCAGCAGCCCGCAGGTCACAGATACGCAGTATTTT
TRBD1	TRBV6-5	.	TRBJ1-1	CASSYTTGGKAEAFF	TGTGCCAGCAGTTACACAACAGGGGGCAAGGCTGAAGCTTTCTTT
TRBD1	TRBV7-8	once	TRBJ1-2	CASVPPGTGNYGYTF	TGTGCCAGCGTCCCTCCCGGGACAGGAAACTATGGCTACACCTTC